This record looks at one T cell receptor beta chain sequence and its context. The target antigen is unknown. Germline V gene lookup returns CDR1 SEHNR and CDR2 FQNEAQ (reference sequence). Trimming removed 5 bases at V and 1 base at J, with 11 bases between. CDR3 length equals 14 residues. The data stem from a study of early stage breast cancer tumors. Study-wide results and limits: Compared with adjacent normal breast, tumors showed around 2.7-fold denser, more clonal T cells. Functional markers like CD4, CD8 and FOXP3 were missed in bulk sequencing. In 14 of 16 patients, blood comparison separated tumor from normal breast.

Blood replicates held 0.5 ug DNA, tumor or normal breast roughly 1.5 ug, two each. TCRdb's copy holds only in-frame clones and misses some; the assay was immunoSEQ multiplex PCR. The profile covers approximately 19,000 clones, with about three quarters appearing a single time and about 30% taken by the ten largest. V gene TRBV7-9 combines with J gene TRBJ1-1; D not certain. This TCR was sampled from a person aged 55 to 70 with breast cancer. Sequenced sample: blood. CDR3 region: CASSRGRTNTEAFF. CDR3 sequence (DNA): TGTGCCAGCAGCCGAGGACGGACGAACACTGAAGCTTTCTTT.